This T cell receptor (beta chain) was observed in a study of identical twins. Template switching, a step in the protocol, added a universal primer site, and cDNA carried unique molecular identifiers. A single record per CDR3 protein comes from TCRdb applying MiXCR to the 5' RACE reads. The sample lists hundreds of thousands of distinct CDR3 sequences, 8.6% occurring once. The V segment lost 5 bases and the J segment 7 bases; nucleotides outside the gene matches: 6. The CDR3 sequence is 15 residues long. This clonotype was seen many times. These data also featured in a second study, about yellow fever vaccine responses in identical twins.

Sequenced input: PBMCs. The chain is built from TRBV12-3 or TRBV12-4 and TRBJ2-1, with 12 bases fitting TRBD2. The receptor comes from a woman between 18 and 29 years old in good health. The CDR3 loop reads CASSHGLAGRNEQFF. The CDR3 nucleotides are TGTGCCAGCAGTCACGGACTAGCGGGAAGAAATGAGCAGTTCTTC.